The following is a T cell receptor beta chain sequence with its context. Germline lookup yields CDR1 MDHEN and CDR2 SYDVKM. V trimming: 6 bases; J trimming: 0 bases; junction bases outside the gene matches: 10. The CDR3 is made up of 16 amino acids. TCRdb's copy holds only in-frame clones and misses some; the assay was immunoSEQ multiplex PCR. The repertoire holds about 180,000 clones, with approximately 88% as singletons. This record belongs to a study of blood T cell repertoires in COVID-19. The genes are TRBV28 and TRBJ1-2, with 7 nucleotides matching TRBD1. Sequenced sample: peripheral blood. The TCR comes from a woman aged 30 to 39 with acute or convalescent COVID-19. The CDR3 sequence is CASRKPGTATNYGYTF. The CDR3 nucleotides read TGTGCCAGCAGAAAGCCCGGGACAGCAACTAACTATGGCTACACCTTC.